A selection of T cell receptor beta chains follows, all from one sample in a study of blood T cells in healthy people across ages. TCRdb fed the 5' RACE reads into MiXCR, producing one record per CDR3 protein. The sample has approximately 850,000 distinct CDR3 sequences, 55% to 75% seen once; the top ten hold around 22%. Input material: blood. These receptors all stem from a man aged 25-40 years in good health. The conserved cysteine and the conserved F or W are not part of the CDR3 here. The D gene is left open where the match is weak.

d_gene,j_gene,v_gene,CDR3aa
NA,TRBJ2-5,TRBV7-8,ASSGSTPKETQY
NA,TRBJ2-3,TRBV6-6,ASIAAEIADTQY
NA,TRBJ2-1,TRBV27,ASSLLLGGGHSGNEQF
NA,TRBJ2-2,TRBV2,ASSERRGVTGELF
NA,TRBJ2-1,TRBV24-1,ATSDPTEDYNEQF
NA,TRBJ2-7,TRBV11-2,ASSLAGATYEQY
NA,TRBJ2-3,TRBV20-1,SASRLARTDTQY
TRBD1,TRBJ1-2,TRBV7-2,ASTDRGYGYI
NA,TRBJ1-2,TRBV7-9,ASSLIEGCSYT
TRBD1,TRBJ1-2,TRBV12-3/TRBV12-4,ASGGQGGYGYT
NA,TRBJ1-1,TRBV7-2,ASSPYVGDTEAF
TRBD2,TRBJ2-5,TRBV2,ASSEVEWEGQY
TRBD1,TRBJ1-2,TRBV20-1,SAREGTGGHGYT
NA,TRBJ2-3,TRBV7-9,ASSLVHIADTQY
TRBD1,TRBJ2-7,TRBV5-1,ASSSWTGLDEQY
NA,TRBJ2-3,TRBV7-2,ASSPRLEGDTQY
NA,TRBJ2-7,TRBV29-1,SVPGDKVSYEQY
NA,TRBJ2-7,TRBV7-2,ASSMGYSYEQY
NA,TRBJ1-2,TRBV5-1,ASSTPGMEYGYT
NA,TRBJ1-2,TRBV3-1,ASTSGPPHGYT
TRBD1,TRBJ2-5,TRBV29-1,SVEGLAGPGQKETQY
NA,NA,TRBV15,ATSIPSASSYEQY
NA,TRBJ1-2,TRBV27,ASSLSGALYFYGYT
TRBD2,TRBJ2-5,TRBV5-1,ASSTLGGKQETQY
TRBD1,TRBJ1-1,TRBV20-1,SAIGTVTEAF
NA,TRBJ2-6,TRBV20-1,SAPTAGANVLT
NA,TRBJ2-1,TRBV7-6,ASSPRDVGSLAYNEQF
NA,TRBJ2-1,TRBV29-1,SVEDRGSTF
NA,TRBJ2-5,TRBV4-3,ASSPTWPGETQY
TRBD1,TRBJ2-1,TRBV20-1,SARDHGTGVYNEQF
TRBD1,TRBJ2-7,TRBV20-1,SASADRDEQY
NA,TRBJ1-2,TRBV4-2,ASSQGTVRDGYT
TRBD2,TRBJ2-1,TRBV28,ASSLPVAGHNEQF
NA,TRBJ2-1,TRBV4-3,ASSDRGTYNEQF
NA,TRBJ2-7,TRBV6-6,ASSYVGLGSNEQY
TRBD1,NA,TRBV7-9,ATEQLQGACEQY
NA,TRBJ1-5,TRBV15,ATSRDQVGQPQH
TRBD1,TRBJ1-1,TRBV10-3,AISESYGTGGDEAF
NA,TRBJ1-2,TRBV5-1,ASRDQGPNYGYT
NA,TRBJ2-4,TRBV10-1,ASSESWDVQNIQY
TRBD2,TRBJ2-7,TRBV20-1,SACGAASGSLGSYEQY
NA,TRBJ1-5,TRBV5-1,ASSEGLGNQPQH
NA,NA,TRBV20-1,SADGIGSTQRTETQY
NA,TRBJ2-7,TRBV4-3,ASSLQANYEQY
NA,TRBJ2-7,TRBV7-8,ASSFEVQRSYEQY
NA,TRBJ2-2,TRBV29-1,SVAETGELF
NA,TRBJ1-2,TRBV6-1,ASSDKLGTANGYT
NA,TRBJ2-2,TRBV18,ASSPPAGENTGELF
NA,TRBJ2-3,TRBV14,ASSQDITGPTQY
NA,TRBJ2-1,TRBV20-1,SATPGQTGRNEQF
TRBD1,TRBJ1-4,TRBV5-1,ASSSRGQGLEKLF
NA,TRBJ2-4,TRBV27,ASSSRDGKNIQY
NA,TRBJ2-5,TRBV12-5,ASIEQLLLETQY
NA,TRBJ1-1,TRBV13,ASKGGTFGTEAF
NA,TRBJ2-5,TRBV10-3,AIGPAGGMGETQY